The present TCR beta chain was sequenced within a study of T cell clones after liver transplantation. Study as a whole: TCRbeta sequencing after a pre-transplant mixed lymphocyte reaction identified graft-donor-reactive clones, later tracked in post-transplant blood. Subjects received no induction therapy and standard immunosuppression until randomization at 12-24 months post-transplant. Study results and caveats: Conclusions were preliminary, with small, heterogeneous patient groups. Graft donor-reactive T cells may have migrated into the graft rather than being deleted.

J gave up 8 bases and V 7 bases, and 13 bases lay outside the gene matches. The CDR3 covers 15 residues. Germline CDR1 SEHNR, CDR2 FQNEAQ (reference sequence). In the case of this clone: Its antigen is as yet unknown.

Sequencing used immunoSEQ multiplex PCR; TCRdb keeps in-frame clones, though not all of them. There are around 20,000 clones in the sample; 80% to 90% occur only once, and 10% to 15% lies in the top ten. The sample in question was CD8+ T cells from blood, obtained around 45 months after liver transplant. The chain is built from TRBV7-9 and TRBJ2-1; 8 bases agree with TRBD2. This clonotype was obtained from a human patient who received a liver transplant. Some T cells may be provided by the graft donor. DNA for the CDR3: TGTGCCAGCACCCTAGGACTAGCTGGTCTGGATGAGCAGTTCTTC. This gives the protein CASTLGLAGLDEQFF.